The clone carrying this TCR beta chain has ten or more counts. The antigen is unknown. Stable disease denoted Graves' hyperthyroidism without ophthalmopathy progression within 18 months. Uncontrolled infection, other autoimmune disease, pregnancy or lactation excluded patients. The data were taken from a study of T cells in Graves' hyperthyroidism and ophthalmopathy. Study information: Initial diagnosis, before any treatment, was when peripheral blood was collected. The study's findings and limits: Blood also contained most expanded thyroid clonotypes above 0.001.

CDR1 SGHTA and CDR2 FQGNSA come from the germline V gene. J was trimmed by 7 bases and V by 4 bases; bases with no gene match: 6. The CDR3 is made up of 15 amino acids. TCR beta CDR3 region amplification was performed from RNA transcripts. An initial round of RT-PCR targeting the TCR CDR3 relied on the HTBI primer set. TCRdb used MiXCR to reprocess the multiplex PCR reads, holding one entry per CDR3 protein. The repertoire consists of around 97,000 distinct CDR3 sequences, with about half occurring once and the leading ten covering approximately 27%. This TCR came from a man aged 35 to 55 with Graves' hyperthyroidism. The sequencing input was blood. The genes are TRBV7-2 and TRBJ2-7; 14 bases are shared with TRBD2. The CDR3 sequence is CASSSGTSGSGEQYF. The CDR3 DNA reads TGTGCCAGCAGCTCGGGGACTAGCGGGAGTGGAGAGCAGTACTTC.